This TCR beta chain was sequenced during a study of technical replicates of blood from a handful of donors (dated by TCRdb to about 2017). Regarding this clone: The specificity of this receptor is unknown. Base qualities are not recorded, but no much larger clone differs from it by a single base.

In the germline V gene, CDR1 corresponds to KGHSH and CDR2 to LQKENI. The V and J ends are trimmed by 2 bases and 0 bases, leaving 9 bases between them. From its cysteine to its phenylalanine, the CDR3 spans 15 amino acids. Here the CDR3 DNA is all that survives: 45 bases in frame from base 1. Libraries were built with the immunoSEQ multiplex PCR assay. The clones in this table, taken by TCRdb from immuneACCESS, are in-frame only. Not every clone is retained; where verified, under half of the shortfall comes from an unresolved V gene, and the cause of the rest is unknown. Recorded for this sample are 25,000 to 40,000 clones; about 92% of them occurred a single time. The ten biggest clones cover around 3.9% of the sample.

The sample taken for sequencing was PBMCs. The sequence derives from a human donor in good health. Some clones in this sample may be carry-over from other donors' samples. Recombination joined TRBV18 with TRBJ2-3, with the D gene not clear enough to name. The CDR3 region has the sequence CASSPITESTDTQYF. The DNA reads TGTGCCAGCTCACCAATTACGGAGAGCACAGATACGCAGTATTTT. The CDR3 plus the reference TRBV18 and TRBJ2-3 genes for the other parts give the full variable domain: NAGVMQNPRHLVRRRGQEARLRCSPMKGHSHVYWYRQLPEEGLKFMVYLQKENIIDESGMPKERFSAEFPKEGPSILRIQQVVRGDSAAYFCASSPITESTDTQYFGPGTRLTVL.